This is a list of T cell receptor beta chains from one sample in a study of alternative splicing in chronic myeloid leukemia remission. With the bulk RNA-seq reads reprocessed, TCRdb shows one record per CDR3 protein and no DNA. This table holds approximately 200 distinct CDR3 sequences, over 80% found once. The sequencing sample was made of PBMCs. The receptor source for this set is a person aged 25 to 49 in good health. CDR3s include the opening cysteine and the closing phenylalanine or tryptophan. Size is omitted from some rows. Given values are once, few, many or a class for expanded clones.

>TRBV6-1|TRBJ2-4|.|17
CASSEIAASVAKNIQYF
>TRBV6-6|TRBJ2-1|.|15
CASSPGLAGGNEQFF
>TRBV6-5|TRBJ1-1|.|14
CASRNRASHTEAFF
>TRBV5-4|TRBJ1-2|.|14
CASSLGKPSYGYTF
>TRBV11-2|TRBJ2-1|.|17
CASSPRLAGEIDPEQFF
>TRBV7-2|TRBJ2-1|.|12
CASTPLWNEQFF
>TRBV9|TRBJ2-7|.|12
CASSGRTSEQYF
>TRBV6-2/TRBV6-3|TRBJ1-1|.|15
CASGGTGGLYTEAFF
>TRBV7-9|TRBJ2-3|once|13
CASSPVSTDTQYF
>TRBV4-2|TRBJ1-1|.|15
CASSQDRDLNTEAFF
>TRBV6-1|TRBJ2-1|.|14
CATKLLAQYNEQFF
>TRBV5-1|TRBJ1-6|.|17
CASSLDVLGSPNSPLHF
>TRBV6-5|TRBJ2-7|.|14
CASSYLGGGYEQYF
>TRBV7-8|TRBJ1-1|.|16
CASSSPPRTAGTEAFF
>TRBV5-1|TRBJ2-2|.|16
CASSGGLAGVTGELFF
>TRBV20-1|TRBJ2-1|.|13
CSASPLTSGEQFF
>TRBV5-1|TRBJ1-2|.|15
CASSSSRSSSYGYTF
>TRBV12-3/TRBV12-4|TRBJ2-3|.|13
CASSHRVTDTQYF
>TRBV27|TRBJ1-2|.|13
CASSPRRGDGYTF
>TRBV20-1|TRBJ2-7|.|15
CSARDHRNLSYEQYF
>TRBV20-1|TRBJ2-7|.|14
CSAEPTGNSYEQYF
>TRBV27|TRBJ2-1|.|14
CASSLEGLVGEQFF
>TRBV6-2/TRBV6-3|TRBJ2-7|.|15
CASSPRAGGPHEQYF
>TRBV19|TRBJ2-1|once|14
CASRGPGDIDEQFF
>TRBV20-1|TRBJ2-1|.|15
CSAQSLAGAYNEQFF
>TRBV7-3|TRBJ1-2|.|16
CASSLTPVLGKDGYTF
>TRBV27|TRBJ2-7|.|15
CASSPTSSGVYEQYF
>TRBV2|TRBJ2-1|few|15
CASSELAGEYNEQFF
>TRBV19|TRBJ1-2|.|12
CASRDTKGGYTF
>TRBV3-1|TRBJ1-4|.|14
CASAFDSPKSRVFF
>TRBV11-2|TRBJ2-7|.|13
CASSLDMRDEQYF
>TRBV7-9|TRBJ2-4|once|13
CASSLIPSDIQYF
>TRBV20-1|TRBJ1-1|once|14
CSAPRDRGISEAFF
>TRBV6-1|TRBJ1-6|.|13
CASSEASDSPLHF
>TRBV2|TRBJ1-4|.|14
CASSEGGTNEKLFF
>TRBV3-1|TRBJ1-5|.|14
CASSQNRGPGPQHF
>TRBV7-3|TRBJ2-1|once|20
CASSPRARTSGQGSYNEQFF
>TRBV9|TRBJ2-1|.|15
CASSAGLAGGNEQFF
>TRBV27|TRBJ2-7|.|14
CASSSFPRTSRQYF
>TRBV7-2|TRBJ2-7|.|15
CASSLVREGLYVQYF
>TRBV20-1|TRBJ2-1|.|19
CSARTSGSQKISSYNEQFF
>TRBV19|TRBJ2-7|once|16
CASSITRTGPAYEQYF
>TRBV29-1|TRBJ1-5|.|15
CSVVEGRGRGQPQHF
>TRBV5-6|TRBJ2-1|.|14
CASSYRLSYNEQFF
>TRBV3-1|TRBJ2-7|.|15
CASSQGSGGFYEQYF
>TRBV4-3|TRBJ2-1|.|17
CASSQGTGQGSYNEQFF
>TRBV19|TRBJ2-7|.|12
CASSAQGSEQYF
>TRBV7-9|TRBJ2-7|.|15
CASSYNTGDHYEQYF
>TRBV18|TRBJ1-1|.|16
CASSRILQGMNTEAFF
>TRBV6-1|TRBJ1-5|.|12
CATTGGDQPQHF
>TRBV7-2|TRBJ2-5|.|13
CASSLGRVETQYF
>TRBV12-3/TRBV12-4|TRBJ2-1|.|16
CASSLTTSGTSNEQFF
>TRBV6-1|TRBJ1-6|.|15
CASSAPSLGNSPLHF
>TRBV7-8|TRBJ2-1|.|16
CASSKLFYRAGNEQFF
>TRBV27|TRBJ1-1|.|16
CASSLNTASRRSEAFF
>TRBV10-1|TRBJ2-1|.|16
CASSAVLGRSYNEQFF
>TRBV7-3|TRBJ2-3|.|23
CASSLTTSWGSRGTRGSTDTQYF
>TRBV9|TRBJ2-1|.|17
CASSVGPGLAGGNEQFF
>TRBV30|TRBJ1-5|.|15
CAWSEATGSNQPQHF
>TRBV20-1|TRBJ1-1|.|15
CSAPGTGGARTEAFF